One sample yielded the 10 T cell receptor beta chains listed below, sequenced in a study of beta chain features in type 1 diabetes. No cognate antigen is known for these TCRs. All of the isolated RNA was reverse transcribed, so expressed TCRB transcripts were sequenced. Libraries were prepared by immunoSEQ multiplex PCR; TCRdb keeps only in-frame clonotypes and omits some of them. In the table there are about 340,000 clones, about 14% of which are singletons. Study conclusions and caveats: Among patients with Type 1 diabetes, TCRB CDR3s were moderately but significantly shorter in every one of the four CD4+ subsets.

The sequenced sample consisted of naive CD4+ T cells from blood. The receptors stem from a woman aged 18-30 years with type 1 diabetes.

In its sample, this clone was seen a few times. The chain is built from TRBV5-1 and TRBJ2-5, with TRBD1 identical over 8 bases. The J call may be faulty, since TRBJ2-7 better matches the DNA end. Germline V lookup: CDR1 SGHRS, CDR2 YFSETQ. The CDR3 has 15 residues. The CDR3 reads CASSASGGQGSEQYF. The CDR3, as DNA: TGCGCCAGCAGCGCATCCGGAGGACAGGGCTCCGAGCAGTACTTC.

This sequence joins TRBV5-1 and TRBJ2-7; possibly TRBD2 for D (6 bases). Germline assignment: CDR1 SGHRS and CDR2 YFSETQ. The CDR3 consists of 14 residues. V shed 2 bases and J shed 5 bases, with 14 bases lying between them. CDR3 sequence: CASSFLLASDEQYF. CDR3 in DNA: TGCGCCAGCAGCTTCCTGCTAGCTAGCGACGAGCAGTACTTC.

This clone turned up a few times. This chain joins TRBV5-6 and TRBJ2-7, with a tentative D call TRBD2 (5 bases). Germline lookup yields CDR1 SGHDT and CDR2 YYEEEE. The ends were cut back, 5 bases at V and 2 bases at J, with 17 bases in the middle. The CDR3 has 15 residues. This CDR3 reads CASSSGGVAAYEQYV. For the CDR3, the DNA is TGTGCCAGCAGTTCCGGAGGAGTAGCCGCCTACGAGCAGTACGTC.

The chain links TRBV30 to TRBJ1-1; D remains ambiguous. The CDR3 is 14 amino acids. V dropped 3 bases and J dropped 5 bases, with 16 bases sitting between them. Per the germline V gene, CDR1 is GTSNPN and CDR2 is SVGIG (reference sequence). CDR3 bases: TGTGCCTGGAGGATCGCGGGCGGAGGGACTGAAGCTTTCTTT. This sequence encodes CAWRIAGGGTEAFF.

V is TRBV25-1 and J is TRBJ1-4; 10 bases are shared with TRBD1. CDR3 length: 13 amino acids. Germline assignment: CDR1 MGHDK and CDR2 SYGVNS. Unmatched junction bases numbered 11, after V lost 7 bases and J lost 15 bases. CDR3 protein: CASTGTGAIVMFF. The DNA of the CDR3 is TGTGCCAGCACCGGGACAGGGGCGATTGTTATGTTTTTT.

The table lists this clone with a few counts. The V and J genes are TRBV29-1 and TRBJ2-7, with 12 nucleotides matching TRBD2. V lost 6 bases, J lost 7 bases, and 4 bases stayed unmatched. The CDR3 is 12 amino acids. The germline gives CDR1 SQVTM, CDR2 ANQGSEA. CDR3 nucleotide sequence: TGCAGCGTGAGGACTAGCGGGGAGGAGCAGTACGTC. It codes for CSVRTSGEEQYV.

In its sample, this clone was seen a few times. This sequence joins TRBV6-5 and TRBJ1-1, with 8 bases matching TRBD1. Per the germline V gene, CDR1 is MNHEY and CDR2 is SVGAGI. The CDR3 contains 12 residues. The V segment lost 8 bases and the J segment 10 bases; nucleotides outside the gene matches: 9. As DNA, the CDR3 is TGTGCCAGCCAAGAGAGACAGGGGACAGCTTTCTTT. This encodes CASQERQGTAFF.

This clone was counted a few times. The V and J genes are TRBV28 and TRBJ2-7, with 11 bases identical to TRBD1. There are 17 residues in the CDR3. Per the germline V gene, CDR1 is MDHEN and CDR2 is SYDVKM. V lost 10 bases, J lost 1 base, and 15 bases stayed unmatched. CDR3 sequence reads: CATLPPPGQGGSYEQYF. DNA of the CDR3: TGTGCCACTCTACCCCCCCCGGGACAGGGGGGTTCCTACGAGCAGTACTTC.

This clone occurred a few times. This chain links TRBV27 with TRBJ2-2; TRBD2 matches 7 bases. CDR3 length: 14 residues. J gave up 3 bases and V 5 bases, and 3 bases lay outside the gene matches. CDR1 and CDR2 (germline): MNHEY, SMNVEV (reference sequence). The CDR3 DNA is TGTGCCAGCAGTCGGGACTACTACACCGGGGAGCTGTTTTTT. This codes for CASSRDYYTGELFF.

The DNA for the CDR3 is TGCAGCGTTGTAGTGACGCGAGGCACCGGGGAGCTGTTTTTT. It codes for CSVVVTRGTGELFF. The V call is TRBV29-1, the J call TRBJ2-2; D gene unclear. Trimming left V 4 bases short and J 4 bases short, with 13 bases between. This CDR3 has 14 residues. The germline V gene encodes CDR1 SQVTM and CDR2 ANQGSEA.